The sequence of this TCR beta chain was determined in a study of regulatory T cells in long-lasting Graves disease. Time point reported: newly diagnosed GD, antithyroid drugs for less than 3 months. PBMC RNA served as the TCR library source. Building the TCR beta libraries relied on iRepertoire HTBI primers, and CDR3 regions underwent Arm-PCR. TCRdb fed the multiplex PCR reads into MiXCR, producing one record per CDR3 protein. Among about 440,000 distinct CDR3 sequences listed, less than 20% were seen once. This clonotype was counted at least ten times. The CDR3 covers 20 residues. CDR1 and CDR2 (germline): MNHNS, SASEGT. The V gene lost 4 bases and the J gene lost 13 bases, with 38 bases spanning the gap. The sample was also reused in another study, on T cells in Graves' hyperthyroidism and ophthalmopathy.

This receptor was identified in a woman in her 30s with Graves disease. V gene TRBV6-1 combines with J gene TRBJ2-1; D tentatively reads TRBD1 or TRBD2 (5 bases each). Material: peripheral blood mononuclear cells (PBMCs), obtained at new diagnosis, from a patient treated with antithyroid drugs. The CDR3 protein is CASSGASIGVGAARTRSQFF. CDR3 nucleotide sequence: TGTGCCAGCAGTGGAGCGTCCATTGGTGTTGGGGCGGCCAGAACTAGGTCCCAGTTCTTC.